The clone carrying this TCR beta chain is judged medium-sized. Its antigen is not known. This sample was included in a study of T-cell reconstitution after alpha-beta-depleted transplantation in children. Study results and caveats: T-cell counts and diversity were attributed mostly to newly produced T cells one year after transplant. After transplant, at about two months, alpha-beta T cells were reportedly derived from several hundred expanded graft clones. High day-60 TCRbeta diversity in some patients came from surviving recipient T cells and thymic progenitors.

Unique molecular identifiers featured in how the TCRbeta library was prepared. TCRdb fed the PCR reads into MiXCR, producing one record per CDR3 protein. Among about 2,900 distinct CDR3 sequences listed, approximately 22% were seen once. V was pared by 2 bases and J by 3 bases, with 3 bases of the junction left unmatched. The CDR3 is made up of 17 amino acids. The germline gives CDR1 MNHNY, CDR2 SVGAGI (reference sequence). The rearrangement links TRBV6-6 to TRBJ2-6, with 11 nucleotides matching TRBD1. The TCR comes from a female patient aged 10 to 17 who had a stem cell transplant for acute lymphoblastic leukemia, so the T cells may come from the graft donor. This specimen consisted of PBMCs, mostly from graft donor cells, obtained 60 days after TCRalphabeta/CD19-depleted stem cell transplant. The CDR3 nucleotides are TGTGCCAGCAGTTACGGACAGGGGGCATTTGGGGCCAACGTCCTGACTTTC. Translated: CASSYGQGAFGANVLTF.